One sample yielded the 7 T cell receptor beta chains listed below, sequenced in a study of blood T cell repertoires in COVID-19. TCRdb's copy holds only in-frame clones and misses some; the assay was immunoSEQ multiplex PCR. Of about 320,000 clones listed, 70% to 90% are singletons. The sequenced material came from PBMCs or T cells enriched from blood (not recorded which). The receptors were gathered from a woman in her thirties who had recovered from COVID-19.

The V call is TRBV10-2, the J call TRBJ2-7; D is possibly TRBD2 (6 bases). CDR1 and CDR2 (germline): WSHSY, SAAADI. This CDR3 is 15 amino acids long. Trimming removed 4 bases at V and 2 bases at J, with 15 bases between. The CDR3 coding sequence is TGCGCCAGCAGTGTGGGACTGTCAAACGCCTACGAGCAGTACTTC. Translated: CASSVGLSNAYEQYF.

The rearrangement uses TRBV10-3 and TRBJ1-1, with 7 bases fitting TRBD1. The V and J ends lost 9 bases and 5 bases, in that order; junction bases with no gene match: 15. Germline V gene lookup returns CDR1 ENHRY and CDR2 SYGVKD. The CDR3 contains 15 residues. This CDR3 reads CAITQGTNDGTEAFF. The DNA of the CDR3 is TGTGCCATTACACAGGGGACCAACGATGGTACTGAAGCTTTCTTT.

The genes are TRBV5-4 and TRBJ2-1; D gene uncertain. Trimming cost V 4 bases and J 6 bases, with 11 bases left between them. The CDR3 length is 13 residues. Germline V gene data show CDR1 as SGHNT and CDR2 as YYREEE (reference sequence). DNA for the CDR3: TGTGCCAGCAGCCCGCGATTCGGCAATGAGCAGTTCTTC. Translating it yields CASSPRFGNEQFF.

This chain connects TRBV9 to TRBJ1-1; a possible D gene is TRBD1 (6 bases). Germline lookup yields CDR1 SGDLS and CDR2 YYNGEE. CDR3 length: 14 residues. Trimming removed 3 bases from V and 4 bases from J, with 13 bases in between. DNA for the CDR3: TGTGCCAGCAGCGAGCTATCCAGGGGCACTGAAGCTTTCTTT. Residues: CASSELSRGTEAFF.

Regarding this clone: The sample has other DNA sequences that encode this CDR3 too. The chain is built from TRBV30 and TRBJ2-2; D gene ambiguous. Germline CDR1 and CDR2: GTSNPN and SVGIG (reference sequence). V dropped 0 bases and J dropped 5 bases, with 7 bases sitting between them. The CDR3 spans 13 residues. The CDR3 bases are TGTGCCTGGAGTGTGTCAGTGACCGGGGAGCTGTTTTTT. This codes for CAWSVSVTGELFF.

V is TRBV19 and J is TRBJ2-5; 9 positions match TRBD2. The length of the CDR3 is 14 residues. The germline V gene has CDR1 LNHDA and CDR2 SQIVND (reference sequence). Trimming took 1 base from V and 5 from J; bases not matched to a gene: 2. CDR3 sequence reads: CASSIGGGDETQYF. Here the CDR3 DNA reads TGTGCCAGTAGTATAGGCGGGGGGGACGAGACCCAGTACTTC.

This clone has just a few counts. This rearrangement joins TRBV9 to TRBJ1-2; unclear D gene. This CDR3 has 13 residues. Germline assignment: CDR1 SGDLS and CDR2 YYNGEE. With 8 bases removed from V and 2 bases from J, the gap between germline ends came to 13 bases. The CDR3 bases are TGTGCCAGAGCGGCTAAAGGGAACTATGGCTACACCTTC. This sequence encodes CARAAKGNYGYTF.